The 20 T cell receptor beta chains in this list originate from one sample, sequenced in a study of STAT5B mutations in CD4+ large granular lymphocyte leukemia. Some clones are missing from TCRdb's copy, which holds only in-frame ones; the method was immunoSEQ multiplex PCR. The sample has more than 30,000 clones; roughly 91% are singletons. Source material: CD4+ T cells from blood buffy coats. These receptor sequences come from a human donor in good health.

The chain has TRBV6-1 and TRBJ2-3; unclear D gene. CDR3 size: 15 residues. Trimming stripped 6 bases from V and 2 bases from J, with 15 bases between. Germline V gene lookup returns CDR1 MNHNS and CDR2 SASEGT. The CDR3 DNA is TGTGCCAGCAGCGCGCAGGTCGGCTACACAGATACGCAGTATTTT. Translated, it gives CASSAQVGYTDTQYF.

This chain uses TRBV27 with TRBJ1-5, with no clear D. The germline V gene encodes CDR1 MNHEY and CDR2 SMNVEV (reference sequence). This CDR3 has 14 residues. V gave up 6 bases and J gave up 6 bases, with 15 bases separating them. The CDR3 sequence is CASRPLGLGQPQHF. For the CDR3, the DNA is TGTGCCAGCAGACCTCTCGGGCTCGGTCAGCCCCAGCATTTT.

This chain joins TRBV18 and TRBJ1-3, with 9 bases fitting TRBD1. Trimming removed 6 bases from V and 8 bases from J; junction bases left unmatched: 11. Germline V CDR1 and CDR2: KGHSH, LQKENI. The CDR3 covers 15 residues. CDR3 sequence (DNA): TGTGCCAGCTCGCTCAGGGACAGGGATCAGTACACCATATATTTT. It codes for CASSLRDRDQYTIYF.

The CDR3 spells CAISGKGRGTGELFF. Here the CDR3 DNA reads TGTGCCATCAGTGGGAAGGGGAGAGGGACCGGGGAGCTGTTTTTT. V usage is TRBV10-3 and J usage is TRBJ2-2; TRBD1 or TRBD2 may be the D gene (5 bases each). Germline loops: CDR1 ENHRY, CDR2 SYGVKD. V was clipped by 4 bases and J by 5 bases, with 14 bases between them. This CDR3 contains 15 residues.

This chain links TRBV28 with TRBJ1-1; D gene uncertain. Deletions cut 6 bases from V and 0 bases from J, with 14 bases between. CDR1 is MDHEN, CDR2 SYDVKM, per germline. The CDR3 totals 15 residues. CDR3 bases: TGTGCCAGCAGAGTAGTCGGGAATATGAACACTGAAGCTTTCTTT. Translated, it gives CASRVVGNMNTEAFF.

V usage is TRBV4-2 and J usage is TRBJ2-5; tentatively, D is TRBD1 (5 bases). Gene TRBJ2-7 matches the end of the DNA better, so the J call may be wrong. There are 17 residues in the CDR3. Looked up from germline, CDR1 is LGHNA and CDR2 is YNFKEQ. The CDR3 loop is CASASPNTGFGNYEQYF. The CDR3 region has the DNA TGTGCCAGCGCGTCCCCAAATACAGGATTCGGCAATTACGAGCAGTACTTC.

The chain joins TRBV19 to TRBJ1-2; D is unresolved. Germline V lookup: CDR1 LNHDA, CDR2 SQIVND (reference sequence). The CDR3 has 13 residues. V was clipped by 1 base and J by 8 bases, with 11 bases between them. CDR3 in DNA: TGTGCCAGTAGTATAGGGTCAGGCGGAGGCTACACCTTC. The encoded protein is CASSIGSGGGYTF.

The chain uses TRBV7-9 and TRBJ2-1, with TRBD1 matching over 9 bases. Germline CDR1 is SEHNR and CDR2 is FQNEAQ (reference sequence). This CDR3 comprises 16 residues. After removal of 2 bases from V and 3 bases from J, the junction contained 5 bases not matched to a gene. DNA of the CDR3: TGTGCCAGCAGCTTATTGGGACAGGGTGACTACAATGAGCAGTTCTTC. Amino acid sequence: CASSLLGQGDYNEQFF.

The V call is TRBV29-1, the J call TRBJ2-5; 7 nucleotides match TRBD2. From germline, CDR1 is SQVTM and CDR2 ANQGSEA. The CDR3 runs to 15 residues. Trimming cost V 1 base and J 5 bases; bases outside gene matches: 10. CDR3 nucleotide sequence: TGCAGCGTTGAAGGACTAAGACTAGCAGGGGAGACCCAGTACTTC. Protein sequence: CSVEGLRLAGETQYF.

V gene TRBV5-4 combines with J gene TRBJ1-2; D is perhaps TRBD1 (5 bases). The CDR3 is 15 residues long. Trimming removed 1 base from V and 4 bases from J, with 14 bases in between. The germline CDR1 and CDR2 sequences are SGHNT and YYREEE (reference sequence). The CDR3 nucleotides read TGTGCCAGCAGCTTGAGGGGCAGTAAAGTCTATGGCTACACCTTC. Translation gives CASSLRGSKVYGYTF.

The rearrangement joins TRBV11-3 to TRBJ1-4; D might be TRBD1 (5 bases). V lost 1 base, J lost 3 bases, and 9 bases lay in between. The CDR3 covers 15 residues. Germline CDR1 and CDR2: SGHNT and YENEEA. The CDR3 DNA sequence: TGTGCCAGCAGCTTAGGGGCAGGGTCTAATGAAAAACTGTTTTTT. Amino acids: CASSLGAGSNEKLFF.

The chain combines TRBV7-9 with TRBJ1-2, with 8 bases aligning to TRBD1. V was clipped by 1 base and J by 8 bases; unmatched bases: 9. Germline V lookup: CDR1 SEHNR, CDR2 FQNEAQ (reference sequence). The CDR3 length is 15 residues. CDR3 amino acids: CASSLDTGGGHGYTF. In DNA form, the CDR3 reads TGTGCCAGCAGCTTAGACACAGGGGGAGGCCACGGCTACACCTTC.

The V and J genes are TRBV15 and TRBJ1-1; a possible D gene is TRBD1 (5 bases). Germline values: CDR1 LNHNV, CDR2 YYDKDF (reference sequence). V shed 3 bases and J shed 2 bases, with 10 bases lying between them. The length of the CDR3 is 14 residues. The DNA of the CDR3 is TGTGCCACCAGCAGCGGACACCTAAACACTGAAGCTTTCTTT. Protein: CATSSGHLNTEAFF. Together with reference TRBV15 and TRBJ1-1, the CDR3 gives the full variable domain: DAMVIQNPRYQVTQFGKPVTLSCSQTLNHNVMYWYQQKSSQAPKLLFHYYDKDFNNEADTPDNFQSRRPNTSFCFLDIRSPGLGDTAMYLCATSSGHLNTEAFFGQGTRLTVV.

The gene calls are TRBV5-6 and TRBJ1-2; TRBD1 matches 8 bases. The CDR3 covers 15 residues. CDR1 is SGHDT and CDR2 is YYEEEE in the germline V gene. J lost 2 bases, V lost 4 bases, and 7 bases had no gene match. The CDR3 loop is CASSAWDRKNYGYTF. Here the CDR3 DNA reads TGTGCCAGCAGCGCCTGGGACAGGAAGAACTATGGCTACACCTTC.

A few counts support this clone. V and J are TRBV7-9 and TRBJ2-7; the D gene is possibly TRBD1 (6 bases). V was cut by 1 base and J by 4 bases, with 14 bases left in between. The CDR3 is made up of 15 amino acids. Germline CDR1 is SEHNR and CDR2 is FQNEAQ (reference sequence). The CDR3 here is CASSLGPGTGYEQYF. CDR3 bases: TGTGCCAGCAGCTTAGGACCCGGAACAGGGTACGAGCAGTACTTC.

The J gene is TRBJ1-3, the V gene TRBV5-1; D remains unclear. This CDR3 region has 14 residues. The germline CDR1 and CDR2 sequences are SGHRS and YFSETQ. Trimming left V 0 bases short and J 4 bases short, with 8 bases between. The CDR3 DNA is TGCGCCAGCAGCTTGGCGGGTAGGGGAAACACCATATATTTT. Its translation is CASSLAGRGNTIYF.

This clone showed up just once. The V and J genes are TRBV28 and TRBJ2-1; 12 nucleotides match TRBD2. The germline CDR1 and CDR2 sequences are MDHEN and SYDVKM. V lost 6 bases, J lost 5 bases, and 2 bases stayed unmatched. The CDR3 has 14 residues. CDR3 sequence: CASRRLAGDNEQFF. CDR3 nucleotide sequence: TGTGCCAGCAGGAGACTAGCGGGAGACAATGAGCAGTTCTTC.

This clone turned up a few times. The rearrangement links TRBV2 to TRBJ1-1; D is uncertain. Trimming shortened V by 8 bases and J by 1 base, and 14 bases separated the two germline ends. The CDR3 runs to 14 residues. Germline V gene data show CDR1 as SNHLY and CDR2 as FYNNEI. This CDR3 is CASVPASPNTEAFF. The CDR3 coding sequence is TGTGCCAGCGTTCCAGCCTCACCGAACACTGAAGCTTTCTTT.

The DNA of the CDR3 is TGTGCCAGCAGTGACAGTTTGGCTCGCTCTGGAAACACCATATATTTT. It specifies CASSDSLARSGNTIYF. The chain employs TRBV2 and TRBJ1-3; no clear D. The V end lost 3 bases, the J end lost 0 bases, and 12 bases lay between the germline ends. The CDR3 runs to 16 residues. CDR1 is SNHLY, CDR2 FYNNEI, per germline.

The V gene is TRBV13, the J gene TRBJ2-7; 7 bases match TRBD2. CDR1 and CDR2 from the germline V gene are PRHDT and FYEKMQ (reference sequence). Losses at the gene ends were 4 bases for V and 7 bases for J; bases not matched to a gene: 10. The CDR3 runs 14 residues. The CDR3 nucleotides read TGTGCCAGCAGCTCCTCCCTCTGGGGGGGAGAGCAGTACTTC. As protein: CASSSSLWGGEQYF.